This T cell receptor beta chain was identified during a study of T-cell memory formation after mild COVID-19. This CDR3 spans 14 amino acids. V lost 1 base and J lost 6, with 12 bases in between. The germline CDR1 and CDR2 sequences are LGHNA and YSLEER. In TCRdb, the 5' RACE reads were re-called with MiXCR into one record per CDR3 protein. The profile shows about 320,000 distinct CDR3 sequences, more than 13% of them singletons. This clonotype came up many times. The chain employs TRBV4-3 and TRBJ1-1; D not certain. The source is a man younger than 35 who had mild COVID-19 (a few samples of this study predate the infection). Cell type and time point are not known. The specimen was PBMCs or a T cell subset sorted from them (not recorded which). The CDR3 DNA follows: TGCGCCAGCAGCCAAGTCTCCGGGCGGCCTGAAGCTTTCTTT. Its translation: CASSQVSGRPEAFF.